The TCR beta chain under discussion was sequenced for a study of response to subunit inactivated influenza vaccine. In TCRdb, the RT-PCR reads were re-called with MiXCR into one record per CDR3 protein. The sample consists of about 540,000 distinct CDR3 sequences, 20% to 25% of them appearing once. From germline, CDR1 is KGHSH and CDR2 LQKENI. Trimming at V came to 1 base and at J to 6 bases, leaving 5 bases not matched to a gene. The CDR3 contains 15 residues. In addition, the sample was reused for a study of T cells expressing NK-cell markers. That study adds: What made the TCR beta cDNA was 5'RACE template switching with UMIs.

The J gene is TRBJ1-5, the V gene TRBV18; TRBD1 aligns across 8 bases. The receptor was isolated from a man aged 50-60 years who received an inactivated influenza vaccine. The starting material was CD4+ T cells sorted from PBMCs, obtained approximately 13 days after vaccination. Written as DNA, the CDR3 is TGTGCCAGCTCACCACAGGACAGGGAAAGTCAGCCCCAGCATTTT. It codes for CASSPQDRESQPQHF. Looking up the rest from reference TRBV18 and TRBJ1-5 gives the full variable domain: NAGVMQNPRHLVRRRGQEARLRCSPMKGHSHVYWYRQLPEEGLKFMVYLQKENIIDESGMPKERFSAEFPKEGPSILRIQQVVRGDSAAYFCASSPQDRESQPQHFGDGTRLSIL.